The 14 T cell receptor beta chains listed next were all sequenced from one sample in a study of shared clonotypes between healthy human individuals. CD45RO negativity and positive selection for CCR7 defined naive CD8 cells, a population that excluded terminally differentiated effector memory CD45RA+ cells. Only in-frame clones appear in the TCRdb table, and some are missing; sequencing was by immunoSEQ multiplex PCR. The sample includes more than 550,000 clones, about 92% of them seen just once. Sequencing used naive CD8+ T cells sorted from blood. Receptor source: a man aged 25 to 45 in good health.

The chain links TRBV28 to TRBJ2-7, with 8 bases aligning to TRBD2. Germline CDR1 and CDR2: MDHEN and SYDVKM. The CDR3 length is 18 residues. The trim removed 3 bases at V and 7 bases at J, leaving 20 bases unmatched. The CDR3 coding sequence is TGTGCCAGCAGTTTCCCGACACTTGGAGCGGGAGTGAAGTTGGAGCAGTACTTC. Translation: CASSFPTLGAGVKLEQYF.

This chain connects TRBV7-7 to TRBJ2-2; D ambiguous. The length of the CDR3 is 16 residues. V lost 1 base to trimming and J lost 1 base, with 10 bases between them. Germline V gene sequence: CDR1 SSHAT, CDR2 FNYEAQ (reference sequence). The CDR3: CASSLGWAQNTGELFF. The CDR3 DNA reads as TGTGCCAGCAGCTTAGGGTGGGCCCAGAACACCGGGGAGCTGTTTTTT.

This chain joins TRBV21-1 and TRBJ2-1. TRBV21-1 is a listed pseudogene. The length of the CDR3 is 15 residues. This CDR3 is CASSKADARHNEQFF. CDR3 nucleotides: TGTGCCAGCAGCAAAGCCGACGCACGGCACAATGAGCAGTTCTTC.

The genes are TRBV13 and TRBJ2-1; D might be TRBD2 (6 bases). The germline CDR1 and CDR2 sequences are PRHDT and FYEKMQ (reference sequence). The V gene lost 1 base and the J gene lost 3 bases, with 13 bases spanning the gap. CDR3 size: 16 residues. This CDR3 is CASSLVGTHYYNEQFF. The CDR3 DNA sequence: TGTGCCAGCAGCTTAGTGGGGACTCATTACTACAATGAGCAGTTCTTC.

The rearrangement links TRBV4-1 to TRBJ2-2, with TRBD2 matching 10 bases. The J segment lost 7 bases and the V segment lost 4 bases, leaving 9 bases of the junction unmatched. The germline V gene has CDR1 MGHRA and CDR2 YSYEKL. The CDR3 consists of 16 residues. CDR3 sequence (DNA): TGCGCCAGCAGCCCGGGTAGCGGGAGGATTAGCGGGGAGCTGTTTTTT. It is translated as CASSPGSGRISGELFF.

The V call is TRBV29-1, the J call TRBJ2-7; D unresolved. V gave up 5 bases and J gave up 5 bases, with 19 bases separating them. Germline V gene data show CDR1 as SQVTM and CDR2 as ANQGSEA. There are 14 residues in the CDR3. The CDR3 coding sequence is TGCAGCGTTCAACCGGCTACAGTAGAAGACGAGCAGTACTTC. This gives the protein CSVQPATVEDEQYF.

The CDR3 region is CASSYGVGDYNEQFF. As DNA, the CDR3 is TGTGCCAGCAGCTACGGGGTCGGGGATTACAATGAGCAGTTCTTC. J is TRBJ2-1 and V is TRBV5-8; tentatively, D is TRBD2 (5 bases). Trimming removed 3 bases from V and 4 bases from J, with 14 bases in between. The CDR3 consists of 15 residues. CDR1 is SGHTS and CDR2 is YDEGEE in the germline V gene.

This clone was counted once. The rearrangement joins TRBV2 to TRBJ2-7; D is ambiguous. CDR3 length: 13 amino acids. V lost 4 bases to trimming and J lost 2 bases, with 9 bases between them. CDR1 SNHLY and CDR2 FYNNEI come from the germline V gene. CDR3 protein: CASSGADAYEQYF. In nucleotides, the CDR3 is TGTGCCAGCAGTGGGGCGGACGCCTACGAGCAGTACTTC.

The chain uses TRBV11-2 and TRBJ2-1, with 8 positions matching TRBD2. Trimming removed 1 base from V and 7 bases from J; junction bases left unmatched: 9. The CDR3 loop spans 16 amino acids. Germline CDR1 SGHAT, CDR2 FQNNGV. The CDR3 sequence is CASSLVPAGARNEQFF. As DNA, the CDR3 is TGTGCCAGCAGCTTAGTCCCAGCGGGAGCAAGGAATGAGCAGTTCTTC. The full variable domain, its missing parts supplied by reference TRBV11-2 and TRBJ2-1, is EAGVAQSPRYKIIEKRQSVAFWCNPISGHATLYWYQQILGQGPKLLIQFQNNGVVDDSQLPKDRFSAERLKGVDSTLKIQPAKLEDSAVYLCASSLVPAGARNEQFFGPGTRLTVL.

V and J are TRBV7-2 and TRBJ2-7; D is unresolved. Germline assignment: CDR1 SGHTA and CDR2 FQGNSA. Trimming stripped 6 bases from V and 6 bases from J, with 12 bases between. The length of the CDR3 is 12 residues. This CDR3 reads CASSSNSGEQYF. In nucleotides, the CDR3 is TGTGCCAGCAGTTCGAATTCTGGCGAGCAGTACTTC.

The V and J genes are TRBV27 and TRBJ2-7; D is possibly TRBD1 (5 bases). The CDR3 spans 14 residues. Per the germline V gene, CDR1 is MNHEY and CDR2 is SMNVEV (reference sequence). The V end was cut by 7 bases, the J end by 2 bases, with 15 bases between. For the CDR3, the DNA is TGTGCCAGCACGGGTACAGGTCAAGCCTACGAGCAGTACTTC. It translates to CASTGTGQAYEQYF.

This clone has just one count. The gene calls are TRBV13 and TRBJ1-1; D unclear. V lost 5 bases to trimming and J lost 0 bases, with 10 bases between them. The CDR3 runs to 14 residues. CDR1 PRHDT and CDR2 FYEKMQ come from the germline V gene (reference sequence). The CDR3 is CASSLAAVNTEAFF. The CDR3 coding sequence is TGTGCCAGCAGCCTAGCAGCGGTGAACACTGAAGCTTTCTTT.

CDR3 bases: TGTGCCAGCAGCTCAACCATCGTCGGGGATAACACCCGGCGAGCTTTCTTT. Protein: CASSSTIVGDNTRRAFF. The chain combines TRBV7-2 with TRBJ1-1, with D unresolved. V lost 4 bases, J lost 10 bases, and 28 bases lay in between. This CDR3 comprises 17 residues. The V gene's germline CDR1 is SGHTA and CDR2 FQGNSA.

The rearrangement links TRBV30 to TRBJ2-1; no clear D gene. Germline values: CDR1 GTSNPN, CDR2 SVGIG (reference sequence). The CDR3 sequence is 13 residues long. The V end was cut by 7 bases, the J end by 0 bases, with 10 bases between. The CDR3 region has the DNA TGTGCCTTCAGCAGCAGCTCCTACAATGAGCAGTTCTTC. Its translation: CAFSSSSYNEQFF.